Listed below are T cell receptor beta chains from one sample, sequenced in a study of T-cell memory formation after mild COVID-19. In TCRdb, the 5' RACE reads were re-called with MiXCR into one record per CDR3 protein. The data contain hundreds of thousands of distinct CDR3 sequences, roughly 17% of them singletons. Sequenced material: PBMCs or a T cell subset sorted from them (not recorded which). The receptor source for this set is an adult woman who had mild COVID-19 (a few samples of this study predate the infection). Cell type and time point are not known. The CDR3 runs from the conserved cysteine through the conserved F or W. The order of the fields is clone size, D gene, V gene, J gene, CDR3 DNA, CDR3 protein. D genes are given only for firm matches. Part of the rows lack a size; the others show once, few, many or a class for expanded clones.

abundance: few
d_gene: TRBD2
v_gene: TRBV18
j_gene: TRBJ2-3
CDR3nt: TGTGCCAGCTCCGCCGGGACTAGCACGAATTTT
CDR3aa: CASSAGTSTNF

abundance: few
d_gene: NA
v_gene: TRBV7-8
j_gene: TRBJ2-1
CDR3nt: TGTGCCAGCAGCTTAGAGACGAGGGGGGTTGCGCAGTTCTTC
CDR3aa: CASSLETRGVAQFF

abundance: few
d_gene: TRBD2
v_gene: TRBV20-1
j_gene: TRBJ2-2
CDR3nt: TGCAGTGCTAGAGATGGGAGGCTAGCGGACACCGGGGAGCTGTTTTTT
CDR3aa: CSARDGRLADTGELFF

abundance: few
d_gene: TRBD2
v_gene: TRBV7-3
j_gene: TRBJ2-3
CDR3nt: TGTGCCAGCAGCCCAACAGCGGGGTTTAGCACAGATACGCAGTATTTT
CDR3aa: CASSPTAGFSTDTQYF

abundance: few
d_gene: NA
v_gene: TRBV11-2
j_gene: TRBJ1-5
CDR3nt: TGTGCCAGCAGCTACGCCGGGACACACAGCAATCAGCCCCAGCATTTT
CDR3aa: CASSYAGTHSNQPQHF

abundance: NA
d_gene: NA
v_gene: TRBV7-2
j_gene: TRBJ2-6
CDR3nt: TGTGCCAGCAGCTTAGTTACGGTTCCCTTTCTTAGCTCTGGGGCCAACGTCCTGACTTTC
CDR3aa: CASSLVTVPFLSSGANVLTF

abundance: NA
d_gene: TRBD1
v_gene: TRBV7-8
j_gene: TRBJ1-1
CDR3nt: TGTGCCAGCAGCTTGGTACAGGGGGCTGTGAACACTGAAGCTTTCTTT
CDR3aa: CASSLVQGAVNTEAFF

abundance: NA
d_gene: NA
v_gene: TRBV4-1
j_gene: TRBJ2-7
CDR3nt: TGCGCCAGCAGCCTCTGGGACTCCCGAGGGGAGACCATTAGCTCCTACGAGCAGTACTTC
CDR3aa: CASSLWDSRGETISSYEQYF

abundance: few
d_gene: NA
v_gene: TRBV12-5
j_gene: TRBJ2-5
CDR3nt: TGTGCTAGTGCCATGGGGTGGGAAGAGACCCAGTACTTC
CDR3aa: CASAMGWEETQYF

abundance: NA
d_gene: TRBD1
v_gene: TRBV27
j_gene: TRBJ1-1
CDR3nt: TGTGCCAGCAGGCTCGGGACAGGGGCCGGGGACACTGAAGCTTTCTTT
CDR3aa: CASRLGTGAGDTEAFF

abundance: few
d_gene: TRBD2
v_gene: TRBV7-2
j_gene: TRBJ2-7
CDR3nt: TGTGCCAGCAGCTGTAGGGCCCTAGCGGGAGGGCTCTACGAGCAGTACTTC
CDR3aa: CASSCRALAGGLYEQYF

abundance: NA
d_gene: NA
v_gene: TRBV20-1
j_gene: TRBJ2-7
CDR3nt: TGCAGTGCTAGAGATCGGACCGAGCAGTACTTC
CDR3aa: CSARDRTEQYF

abundance: many
d_gene: NA
v_gene: TRBV4-1
j_gene: TRBJ2-3
CDR3nt: TGCGCCAGCACACAAGGTTCGGGGTGGCGCACAGATACGCAGTATTTT
CDR3aa: CASTQGSGWRTDTQYF

abundance: few
d_gene: NA
v_gene: TRBV13
j_gene: TRBJ1-6
CDR3nt: TGTGCCAGCAGACAAGGGGGTAATTCACCCCTCCACTTT
CDR3aa: CASRQGGNSPLHF

abundance: NA
d_gene: NA
v_gene: TRBV7-6
j_gene: TRBJ2-1
CDR3nt: TGTGCCAGCAGCTTAGATGGAGGTTACGATCGGTTCTTC
CDR3aa: CASSLDGGYDRFF

abundance: NA
d_gene: TRBD2
v_gene: TRBV9
j_gene: TRBJ2-2
CDR3nt: TGTGCCAGCAGCCCCAGAAGCGGGAGTCTAGGGGGGGAGCTGTTTTTT
CDR3aa: CASSPRSGSLGGELFF

abundance: few
d_gene: NA
v_gene: TRBV7-9
j_gene: TRBJ2-7
CDR3nt: TGTGCCAGCAGCTTGAAATCCAGGCTCTACGAGCAGTACTTC
CDR3aa: CASSLKSRLYEQYF

abundance: NA
d_gene: TRBD2
v_gene: TRBV20-1
j_gene: TRBJ2-1
CDR3nt: TGCAGTGCCGTTGGAAGCGGGAGCTACAATGAGCAGTTCTTC
CDR3aa: CSAVGSGSYNEQFF

abundance: NA
d_gene: NA
v_gene: TRBV15
j_gene: TRBJ1-2
CDR3nt: TGTGCCACCAGCAAGGGGAGGGAGGCCAACTATGGCTACACCTTC
CDR3aa: CATSKGREANYGYTF

abundance: few
d_gene: NA
v_gene: TRBV7-2
j_gene: TRBJ2-7
CDR3nt: TGTGCCAGCAGCTTAGAGGGCAACTACGAGCAGTACTTC
CDR3aa: CASSLEGNYEQYF

abundance: NA
d_gene: TRBD1
v_gene: TRBV19
j_gene: TRBJ2-2
CDR3nt: TGTGCCAGTAGTACCATATGGGACAGGGGGTATGTGGGCGGGGAGCTGTTTTTT
CDR3aa: CASSTIWDRGYVGGELFF

abundance: NA
d_gene: NA
v_gene: TRBV6-1
j_gene: TRBJ2-3
CDR3nt: TGTGCCAGCAGTGTCGGATTCTGGACGCCTACGCAGTATTTT
CDR3aa: CASSVGFWTPTQYF

abundance: NA
d_gene: NA
v_gene: TRBV3-1
j_gene: TRBJ2-7
CDR3nt: TGTGCCAGCAGCCCCCCGAGGGCTCCCTACGAGCAGTACTTC
CDR3aa: CASSPPRAPYEQYF

abundance: few
d_gene: NA
v_gene: TRBV20-1
j_gene: TRBJ1-5
CDR3nt: TGCAGTGCTAGAGATGCGAGGGGGGAAGGCAATCAGCCCCAGCATTTT
CDR3aa: CSARDARGEGNQPQHF

abundance: few
d_gene: TRBD2
v_gene: TRBV11-2
j_gene: TRBJ2-1
CDR3nt: TGTGCCAGCAGCTTAGCTGGCGGGGGGTGGAATGAGCAGTTCTTC
CDR3aa: CASSLAGGGWNEQFF

abundance: NA
d_gene: NA
v_gene: TRBV7-9
j_gene: TRBJ2-7
CDR3nt: TGTGCCAGCAGCGACGGGTTCTACGAGCAGTACTTC
CDR3aa: CASSDGFYEQYF

abundance: NA
d_gene: NA
v_gene: TRBV27
j_gene: TRBJ1-5
CDR3nt: TGTGCCAGCAGTTTATCCGGGACTGTGGATCAGCCCCAGCATTTT
CDR3aa: CASSLSGTVDQPQHF

abundance: few
d_gene: TRBD2
v_gene: TRBV20-1
j_gene: TRBJ2-1
CDR3nt: TGCAGTGCTAGAGATAATTGGCGGAGCGGGAGGGCCTTGTCACATGAGCAGTTCTTC
CDR3aa: CSARDNWRSGRALSHEQFF

abundance: once
d_gene: NA
v_gene: TRBV5-6
j_gene: TRBJ1-1
CDR3nt: TGTGCCAGCAGCTTGGCGACCGTGGCTTTCTTT
CDR3aa: CASSLATVAFF

abundance: many
d_gene: NA
v_gene: TRBV7-7
j_gene: TRBJ2-2
CDR3nt: TGTGCTAGCAGCTCTCGCTTGGGGCAGTCCGGGGAGCTGTTTTTT
CDR3aa: CASSSRLGQSGELFF

abundance: NA
d_gene: TRBD1
v_gene: TRBV7-6
j_gene: TRBJ2-1
CDR3nt: TGTGCCAGCAGCGGGAGACAGGGAAGCTCCTACAATGAGCAGTTCTTC
CDR3aa: CASSGRQGSSYNEQFF

abundance: few
d_gene: NA
v_gene: TRBV6-4
j_gene: TRBJ2-1
CDR3nt: TGTGCCAGCAACCCGGGAGGTACAGGGAATGAGCAGTTCTTC
CDR3aa: CASNPGGTGNEQFF

abundance: few
d_gene: NA
v_gene: TRBV7-9
j_gene: TRBJ2-3
CDR3nt: TGTGCCAGCAGCGGATTTAGCACAGATACGCAGTATTTT
CDR3aa: CASSGFSTDTQYF

abundance: many
d_gene: NA
v_gene: TRBV6-2/TRBV6-3
j_gene: TRBJ2-7
CDR3nt: TGTGCCAGCAGTTATGGACAAAGCGAGCAGTACTTC
CDR3aa: CASSYGQSEQYF

abundance: NA
d_gene: NA
v_gene: TRBV19
j_gene: TRBJ2-4
CDR3nt: TGTGCCAGTAGTACTCTTAACCGTCTAGCCAAAAACATTCAGTACTTC
CDR3aa: CASSTLNRLAKNIQYF

abundance: NA
d_gene: NA
v_gene: TRBV7-9
j_gene: TRBJ1-1
CDR3nt: TGTGCCAGCAGCTTTCCATACAACACTGAAGCTTTCTTT
CDR3aa: CASSFPYNTEAFF

abundance: NA
d_gene: TRBD2
v_gene: TRBV7-3
j_gene: TRBJ2-1
CDR3nt: TGTGCCAGCAGCTTAAACTCAGTTAGCGGGAGTAGTAATGAGCAGTTCTTC
CDR3aa: CASSLNSVSGSSNEQFF

abundance: NA
d_gene: NA
v_gene: TRBV3-1
j_gene: TRBJ2-2
CDR3nt: TGTGCCAGCAGCCAGATTCGTCCCGGGGGAGCCGGGGAGCTGTTTTTT
CDR3aa: CASSQIRPGGAGELFF

abundance: few
d_gene: NA
v_gene: TRBV3-1
j_gene: TRBJ2-7
CDR3nt: TGTGCCAGCAGCCAAGATAAGTACGAGCAGTACTTC
CDR3aa: CASSQDKYEQYF

abundance: few
d_gene: NA
v_gene: TRBV7-9
j_gene: TRBJ2-5
CDR3nt: TGTGCCAGCAGCTTTCCCGGGACGCTGGAGACCCAGTACTTC
CDR3aa: CASSFPGTLETQYF

abundance: few
d_gene: TRBD1
v_gene: TRBV30
j_gene: TRBJ1-2
CDR3nt: TGTGCCTGGAGTGTATGGCAGGGGGCCGGTAGCTATGGCTACACCTTC
CDR3aa: CAWSVWQGAGSYGYTF

abundance: few
d_gene: NA
v_gene: TRBV5-1
j_gene: TRBJ2-1
CDR3nt: TGCGCCAGCAGGATGGGACACACCTACAATGAGCAGTTCTTC
CDR3aa: CASRMGHTYNEQFF

abundance: NA
d_gene: TRBD2
v_gene: TRBV12-3/TRBV12-4
j_gene: TRBJ2-7
CDR3nt: TGTGCCAGCAGTCCTAGCGGGAGTGGGTACGAGCAGTACTTC
CDR3aa: CASSPSGSGYEQYF

abundance: few
d_gene: NA
v_gene: TRBV12-5
j_gene: TRBJ2-5
CDR3nt: TGTGCTAGTGGTTCCGGGGGTTTAAACCAAGAGACCCAGTACTTC
CDR3aa: CASGSGGLNQETQYF

abundance: few
d_gene: TRBD1
v_gene: TRBV9
j_gene: TRBJ2-1
CDR3nt: TGTGCCAGCAGCGTAGGTACAGGGGGGAACAATGAGCAGTTCTTC
CDR3aa: CASSVGTGGNNEQFF

abundance: NA
d_gene: NA
v_gene: TRBV5-1
j_gene: TRBJ1-1
CDR3nt: TGCGCCAGCAGCGTCCCGGGAGGCCGGAACACTGAAGCTTTCTTT
CDR3aa: CASSVPGGRNTEAFF

abundance: many
d_gene: NA
v_gene: TRBV5-1
j_gene: TRBJ1-6
CDR3nt: TGCGCCAGCAGCTTGGCCGATTATGCAGGTTCACCCCTCCACTTT
CDR3aa: CASSLADYAGSPLHF

abundance: many
d_gene: NA
v_gene: TRBV11-2
j_gene: TRBJ1-2
CDR3nt: TGTGCCAGCAGCCCAAGCGCAGAGTATGGCTACACCTTC
CDR3aa: CASSPSAEYGYTF

abundance: few
d_gene: NA
v_gene: TRBV5-1
j_gene: TRBJ1-2
CDR3nt: TGCGCCAGCAGCGGGCCCAATTCCCCTAACTATGGCTACACCTTC
CDR3aa: CASSGPNSPNYGYTF

abundance: NA
d_gene: TRBD2
v_gene: TRBV12-3/TRBV12-4
j_gene: TRBJ2-5
CDR3nt: TGTGCCAGCAGAAGGACTAGCGGGGGGCCCACAGAGACCCAGTACTTC
CDR3aa: CASRRTSGGPTETQYF

abundance: NA
d_gene: TRBD1
v_gene: TRBV25-1
j_gene: TRBJ1-5
CDR3nt: TGTGCCAGCAGGCCCATCCCGACGGCGGGGACAGGAGGGTTAAGGGGTAGCAATCAGCCCCAGCATTTT
CDR3aa: CASRPIPTAGTGGLRGSNQPQHF

abundance: few
d_gene: TRBD2
v_gene: TRBV6-5
j_gene: TRBJ2-7
CDR3nt: TGTGCCAGCAGTCTCATAGCGGGAGGTGCCCACGAGCAGTACTTC
CDR3aa: CASSLIAGGAHEQYF

abundance: NA
d_gene: TRBD1
v_gene: TRBV10-3
j_gene: TRBJ2-7
CDR3nt: TGTGCCATCAGGCCGGGACAGGGTAGAGGGGAGCAGTACTTC
CDR3aa: CAIRPGQGRGEQYF

abundance: NA
d_gene: TRBD1
v_gene: TRBV7-2
j_gene: TRBJ2-7
CDR3nt: TGTGCCAGCAGCCTCGGGACAGGGGGTCTCTGGGAGCAGTACTTC
CDR3aa: CASSLGTGGLWEQYF

abundance: NA
d_gene: NA
v_gene: TRBV7-7
j_gene: TRBJ2-3
CDR3nt: TGTGCCAGCAGCCCGGGACTCAGTTTCACAGATACGCAGTATTTT
CDR3aa: CASSPGLSFTDTQYF

abundance: NA
d_gene: TRBD2
v_gene: TRBV20-1
j_gene: TRBJ2-3
CDR3nt: TGCAGTGCTAGAGTTGCCCTAGCGGGGGTCCTCGGGGATACGCAGTATTTT
CDR3aa: CSARVALAGVLGDTQYF

abundance: once
d_gene: TRBD2
v_gene: TRBV5-1
j_gene: TRBJ2-1
CDR3nt: TGCGCCAGCAGCAAGACGATGGGACTAGCTAGTTATGAGCAGTTCTTC
CDR3aa: CASSKTMGLASYEQFF

abundance: NA
d_gene: TRBD2
v_gene: TRBV5-1
j_gene: TRBJ2-1
CDR3nt: TGCGCCAGCAGCCCCCTCTGGACTAGCGGGAGCTATGAGCAGTTCTTC
CDR3aa: CASSPLWTSGSYEQFF

abundance: many
d_gene: TRBD2
v_gene: TRBV12-3/TRBV12-4
j_gene: TRBJ2-7
CDR3nt: TGTGCCAGCAGTGGGGGACTAGCGGGAGGGGGAACCTACGAGCAGTACTTC
CDR3aa: CASSGGLAGGGTYEQYF

abundance: few
d_gene: NA
v_gene: TRBV12-3/TRBV12-4
j_gene: TRBJ1-1
CDR3nt: TGTGCCAGCCGGGCAGGGGAGCCGGGGGAAGCTTTCTTT
CDR3aa: CASRAGEPGEAFF